These T cell receptor beta chains were read from a single sample in a study of T cells expressing NK-cell markers. TCRdb reworked the 5' RACE reads into one entry per CDR3 protein, no DNA. Recorded for this sample: under 200,000 distinct CDR3 sequences. Sample: blood T cells: a sorted CD56 or NKG2C T cell subset, CD4+ or CD8+ T cells, or bulk PBMC T cells (not recorded which). Receptor source: a woman between 18 and 70 years old in good health. CDR3s include the opening cysteine and the closing phenylalanine or tryptophan.

>TRBJ2-2|16|TRBV7-9
CASSLGQGVWAGELFF
>TRBJ1-2|16|TRBV2
CASIQRRGSPPHGYTF
>TRBJ1-4|15|TRBV4-1
CASSQGHDTNEKLFF
>TRBJ2-2|16|TRBV11-3
CASSLVASGSTGELFF
>TRBJ2-1|12|TRBV20-1
CSAVPNYNEQFF
>TRBJ2-7|16|TRBV5-1
CASSLAPSGRTYEQYF
>TRBJ2-2|15|TRBV9
CASSVGGGPGGELFF
>TRBJ2-1|18|TRBV24-1
CATSDAFPGQGSYNEQFF
>TRBJ2-1|14|TRBV28
CASRADDRANEQFF
>TRBJ2-7|16|TRBV7-9
CASSLARGQGSYEQYF